Reported below is one TCR beta chain. This specimen comes from a study of CD8 T cells in Susac syndrome. Random hexamers were used to reverse transcribe roughly 0.5 to 1 ug of RNA. The CDR3 of TCR beta was amplified by immunoSEQ multiplex PCR across 54 Vbeta and 13 Jbeta. TCRdb called the immunoSEQ multiplex PCR reads again in MiXCR, with one record for every CDR3 protein. The top ten clones hold 0.09% to 0.15% of a sample with 400,000 to 550,000 distinct CDR3 sequences, roughly 85% of them seen once. Peripheral blood CD8+ and CD4+ T cells were profiled by TCR beta sequencing. In the multiple sclerosis control group, patients were treatment-naive and had stable or active relapsing-remitting disease. It was negative isolation that provided the CD8+ and CD4+ T cells, whereas TEMRA cells were enriched by FACS. This CDR3 has 14 residues. Germline trimming cut 1 base from V and 3 bases from J; bases unmatched to any gene: 2.

Sequenced sample: CD8+ T cells from PBMCs. The V and J genes are TRBV12-3 or TRBV12-4 and TRBJ1-2; 7 bases line up with TRBD1. The TCR sequence derives from a human donor with multiple sclerosis. The CDR3 loop is CASSLEGAYYGYTF. The CDR3 nucleotides are TGTGCCAGCAGTTTAGAGGGGGCCTACTATGGCTACACCTTC.